These 19 T cell receptor beta chains share one sample of origin, sequenced in a study of T cell responses to AZD1222 COVID-19 vaccine. Sequencing was performed with immunoSEQ multiplex PCR; in TCRdb, only in-frame clones are kept and a portion is missing. The data show about 150,000 clones, around 90% seen once. The source material was peripheral blood, sampled on day 0 of AZD1222 vaccination. These receptors came from an adult in good health.

The V gene is TRBV6-1, the J gene TRBJ1-3; 7 nucleotides match TRBD1. With 3 bases clipped from V and 4 bases from J, the junction kept 6 bases outside the gene matches. Germline V CDR1 and CDR2: MNHNS, SASEGT. The length of the CDR3 is 15 residues. Here the CDR3 DNA reads TGTGCCAGCAGTGAGGGGACAGCCCTCGGAAACACCATATATTTT. Protein product: CASSEGTALGNTIYF.

The chain employs TRBV28 and TRBJ2-3; 9 positions match TRBD2. Looked up from germline, CDR1 is MDHEN and CDR2 is SYDVKM. With 5 bases clipped from V and 5 bases from J, the junction kept 8 bases outside the gene matches. The CDR3 sequence is 15 residues long. The CDR3 sequence: CASSILAGVVDTQYF. The CDR3 DNA is TGTGCCAGCAGTATCTTAGCGGGGGTGGTAGATACGCAGTATTTT.

The chain employs TRBV18 and TRBJ1-1; D call uncertain. Per germline, CDR1 KGHSH and CDR2 LQKENI. The germline V and J ends were trimmed by 2 bases and 1 base, with 14 bases remaining between them. The CDR3 runs 16 residues. The CDR3 bases are TGTGCCAGCTCACCAGGGATAGTAGGAACGAACACTGAAGCTTTCTTT. This encodes CASSPGIVGTNTEAFF.

The rearrangement uses TRBV5-1 and TRBJ2-5; TRBD1 or TRBD2 may be the D gene (5 bases each). The germline gives CDR1 SGHRS, CDR2 YFSETQ. CDR3 length equals 14 residues. V shed 3 bases and J shed 4 bases, with 13 bases lying between them. The CDR3 DNA is TGCGCCAGCAGCTCCTCGGGGCTCGGAGAGACCCAGTACTTC. Its protein is CASSSSGLGETQYF.

The chain couples TRBV27 to TRBJ2-3, with unresolved D. CDR3 length: 16 residues. The ends were cut back, 5 bases at V and 8 bases at J, with 23 bases in the middle. Germline CDR1 and CDR2: MNHEY and SMNVEV (reference sequence). CDR3 protein: CASSPGSLPGSGTQYF. The CDR3 DNA reads as TGTGCCAGCAGTCCCGGATCCCTTCCTGGATCGGGTACGCAGTATTTT.

The rearrangement links TRBV6-6 to TRBJ2-7, with D perhaps assigned TRBD1 or TRBD2 (5 bases each). Trimming cost V 0 bases and J 7 bases, with 10 bases left between them. CDR3 length equals 13 residues. Germline assignment: CDR1 MNHNY and CDR2 SVGAGI (reference sequence). The DNA for the CDR3 is TGTGCCAGCAGTTACTCGCAATGGGGGGAGCAGTACTTC. It is translated as CASSYSQWGEQYF.

V is TRBV5-1 and J is TRBJ1-6, with 8 bases fitting TRBD1. V lost 7 bases and J lost 8; bases outside the gene matches: 5. This CDR3 spans 13 amino acids. The V gene's germline CDR1 is SGHRS and CDR2 YFSETQ. The CDR3 DNA sequence: TGCGCCAGCGCAGGGGGCAGGGATTCACCCCTCCACTTT. Amino acids: CASAGGRDSPLHF. The full variable domain, rest sourced from reference TRBV5-1 and TRBJ1-6, is KAGVTQTPRYLIKTRGQQVTLSCSPISGHRSVSWYQQTPGQGLQFLFEYFSETQRNKGNFPGRFSGRQFSNSRSEMNVSTLELGDSALYLCASAGGRDSPLHFGNGTRLTVT.

Notes on this clone: Additional DNA sequences in this sample encode the identical CDR3. The chain joins TRBV5-1 to TRBJ1-5; D gene unclear. The CDR3 has 13 residues. Trimming stripped 0 bases from V and 3 bases from J, with 4 bases between. CDR1 SGHRS and CDR2 YFSETQ come from the germline V gene. CDR3 region: CASSLDLNQPQHF. The CDR3 bases are TGCGCCAGCAGCTTGGATCTCAATCAGCCCCAGCATTTT. Using reference TRBV5-1 and TRBJ1-5 for the parts outside the CDR3, the full variable domain is KAGVTQTPRYLIKTRGQQVTLSCSPISGHRSVSWYQQTPGQGLQFLFEYFSETQRNKGNFPGRFSGRQFSNSRSEMNVSTLELGDSALYLCASSLDLNQPQHFGDGTRLSIL.

This chain joins TRBV7-9 and TRBJ2-7; TRBD2 matches 9 bases. This CDR3 has 16 amino acids. Germline CDR1 SEHNR, CDR2 FQNEAQ (reference sequence). Losses at the gene ends were 1 base for V and 2 bases for J; bases not matched to a gene: 6. CDR3 coding DNA: TGTGCCAGCAGCTTAGGGGATCCTAGCGGGGCCTACGAGCAGTACTTC. Protein product: CASSLGDPSGAYEQYF.

The J gene is TRBJ2-1, the V gene TRBV10-3; the match to TRBD1 covers 8 bases. This CDR3 contains 15 residues. Germline lookup yields CDR1 ENHRY and CDR2 SYGVKD. V gave up 6 bases and J gave up 2 bases; unmatched junction bases: 6. The CDR3 loop reads CAIRMGTGAYNEQFF. Written as DNA, the CDR3 is TGTGCCATCAGAATGGGGACAGGAGCCTACAATGAGCAGTTCTTC.

This chain links TRBV7-2 with TRBJ2-7; the D call may be TRBD1 or TRBD2 (5 bases each). This CDR3 is built from 15 residues. CDR1 is SGHTA, CDR2 FQGNSA, per germline. V shed 4 bases and J shed 2 bases, with 15 bases lying between them. CDR3 nucleotides: TGTGCCAGCAGCTCAGCCCCAGGGAGCACCTACGAGCAGTACTTC. It specifies CASSSAPGSTYEQYF.

V usage is TRBV6-4 and J usage is TRBJ1-2; the match to TRBD1 covers 10 bases. The J segment lost 5 bases and the V segment lost 4 bases, leaving 1 base of the junction unmatched. This CDR3 spans 13 amino acids. The germline V gene has CDR1 MRHNA and CDR2 SNTAGT. The CDR3 here is CASSGTGGYGYTF. The CDR3 region has the DNA TGTGCCAGCAGTGGGACAGGGGGATATGGCTACACCTTC.

The genes are TRBV15 and TRBJ1-2, with 10 positions matching TRBD1. The CDR3 runs to 14 residues. Per the germline V gene, CDR1 is LNHNV and CDR2 is YYDKDF (reference sequence). V lost 5 bases and J lost 3; bases outside the gene matches: 3. The CDR3: CATSWGQGYYGYTF. The CDR3 nucleotides are TGTGCCACCAGCTGGGGACAGGGGTACTATGGCTACACCTTC.

There are a few counts of this clone. This chain joins TRBV27 and TRBJ1-4, with D tentatively TRBD1 (5 bases). The CDR3 has 13 amino acids. V lost 5 bases to trimming and J lost 7 bases, with 11 bases between them. Germline V gives CDR1 MNHEY, CDR2 SMNVEV (reference sequence). The CDR3 nucleotides are TGTGCCAGCAGTAGAGGGGTCGGTGAAAAACTGTTTTTT. Protein: CASSRGVGEKLFF. The full variable domain, with the rest looked up from reference TRBV27 and TRBJ1-4, is EAQVTQNPRYLITVTGKKLTVTCSQNMNHEYMSWYRQDPGLGLRQIYYSMNVEVTDKGDVPEGYKVSRKEKRNFPLILESPSPNQTSLYFCASSRGVGEKLFFGSGTQLSVL.

The chain carries TRBV7-2 and TRBJ1-4; tentative D call: TRBD1 (6 bases). V was trimmed by 4 bases and J by 4 bases, leaving 13 bases between them. The CDR3 runs to 15 residues. Germline V gene sequence: CDR1 SGHTA, CDR2 FQGNSA. The CDR3 region is CASSSQGSLNEKLFF. The CDR3 DNA is TGTGCCAGCAGCTCCCAGGGGTCCCTTAATGAAAAACTGTTTTTT.

The genes are TRBV19 and TRBJ1-6; D might be TRBD1 (5 bases). This CDR3 comprises 15 residues. V lost 2 bases, J lost 8 bases, and 13 bases lay in between. Germline CDR1 is LNHDA and CDR2 is SQIVND (reference sequence). The CDR3 coding sequence is TGTGCCAGTAGTATACGGGGGTATGTCGATTCACCCCTCCACTTT. Its protein product is CASSIRGYVDSPLHF.

V usage is TRBV6-6 and J usage is TRBJ2-3, with unresolved D. The CDR3 length is 12 residues. Trimming took 6 bases from V and 6 from J, leaving 10 bases between them. Per germline, CDR1 MNHNY and CDR2 SVGAGI (reference sequence). The CDR3 bases are TGTGCCAGCAGCAGGATAGGCGATACGCAGTATTTT. Encoded protein: CASSRIGDTQYF.

The chain combines TRBV5-5 with TRBJ1-5, with no clear D. The CDR3 has 13 amino acids. CDR1 and CDR2 from the germline V gene are SGHKS and YYEKEE (reference sequence). The V and J ends lost 2 bases and 7 bases respectively, with 10 bases between them. Here the CDR3 DNA reads TGTGCCAGCAGCTTAAGGAATGGGCAGCCCCAGCATTTT. It codes for CASSLRNGQPQHF.

The V and J genes are TRBV5-1 and TRBJ2-3; 9 bases align to TRBD2. The CDR3 sequence is 15 residues long. With V trimmed by 4 bases and J by 8 bases, 11 bases remained unmatched. CDR1 SGHRS and CDR2 YFSETQ come from the germline V gene. CDR3 nucleotide sequence: TGCGCCAGCAGCATACAAGCGGGGGGAATACCTACGCAGTATTTT. It is translated as CASSIQAGGIPTQYF. Complete variable domain (other parts from reference TRBV5-1 and TRBJ2-3): KAGVTQTPRYLIKTRGQQVTLSCSPISGHRSVSWYQQTPGQGLQFLFEYFSETQRNKGNFPGRFSGRQFSNSRSEMNVSTLELGDSALYLCASSIQAGGIPTQYFGPGTRLTVL.